Following are 5 T cell receptor beta chains from one sample sequenced in a study of cytomegalovirus exposure and HLA in healthy donors. Data came from immunoSEQ multiplex PCR; TCRdb stores just in-frame clones and leaves some out. Here the sample spans 150,000 or so clones, 75% to 90% being singletons. The sequenced sample was PBMCs. These receptors were collected from a man between 18 and 29 years old in good health and CMV-seropositive.

This clone was counted only a few times. The chain joins TRBV15 to TRBJ2-7; 8 bases are shared with TRBD2. With 1 base clipped from V and 0 bases from J, the junction kept 5 bases outside the gene matches. This CDR3 is 16 amino acids long. Germline CDR1 is LNHNV and CDR2 is YYDKDF (reference sequence). Here the CDR3 DNA reads TGTGCCACCAGCAGAGGTGGCGGGAGGCTCTCCTACGAGCAGTACTTC. It yields the protein CATSRGGGRLSYEQYF.

This rearrangement joins TRBV7-3 to TRBJ2-1, with TRBD2 matching over 8 bases. V gave up 5 bases and J gave up 0 bases; unmatched junction bases: 6. In germline, CDR1 is SGHTA, CDR2 FQGTGA. This CDR3 is built from 16 residues. CDR3 in amino acids: CASSGQAGVSYNEQFF. Written as DNA, the CDR3 is TGTGCCAGCAGCGGCCAAGCGGGGGTCTCCTACAATGAGCAGTTCTTC.

The J gene is TRBJ1-2, the V gene TRBV7-2; 7 bases are shared with TRBD1. J was trimmed by 4 bases and V by 2 bases; bases with no gene match: 1. Per the germline V gene, CDR1 is SGHTA and CDR2 is FQGNSA. The CDR3 covers 13 residues. The chain's CDR3 is CASSLNRGYGYTF. CDR3 bases: TGTGCCAGCAGCTTAAACAGGGGCTATGGCTACACCTTC.

The chain has TRBV19 and TRBJ1-1, with D unresolved. Trimming took 5 bases from V and 11 from J, leaving 12 bases between them. This CDR3 is built from 11 residues. Germline loops: CDR1 LNHDA, CDR2 SQIVND (reference sequence). CDR3 in DNA: TGTGCCAGTAGTCTCTCTCTCGTTGCTTTCTTT. Amino acid sequence: CASSLSLVAFF. The variable domain in full, with the rest retrieved from reference TRBV19 and TRBJ1-1, is DGGITQSPKYLFRKEGQNVTLSCEQNLNHDAMYWYRQDPGQGLRLIYYSQIVNDFQKGDIAEGYSVSREKKESFPLTVTSAQKNPTAFYLCASSLSLVAFFGQGTRLTVV.

This clone was recorded only once. This sequence joins TRBV9 and TRBJ2-3; D perhaps matches TRBD2 (6 bases). Per the germline V gene, CDR1 is SGDLS and CDR2 is YYNGEE. There are 15 residues in the CDR3. Between the trimmed V and J ends, which lost 8 bases and 0 bases, there was a span of 16 bases. The CDR3 reads CASSRAGSSTDTQYF. CDR3 bases: TGTGCCAGTAGCAGGGCGGGGTCTAGCACAGATACGCAGTATTTT.